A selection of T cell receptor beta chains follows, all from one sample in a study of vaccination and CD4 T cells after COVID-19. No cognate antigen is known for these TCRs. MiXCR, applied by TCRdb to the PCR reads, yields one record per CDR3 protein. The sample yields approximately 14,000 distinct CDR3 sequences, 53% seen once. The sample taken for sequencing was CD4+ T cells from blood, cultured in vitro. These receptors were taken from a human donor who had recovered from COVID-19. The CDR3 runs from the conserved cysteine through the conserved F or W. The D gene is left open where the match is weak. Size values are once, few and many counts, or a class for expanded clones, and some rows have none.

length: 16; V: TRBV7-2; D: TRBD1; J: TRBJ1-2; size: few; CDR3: CASSLGARQGAYGYTF; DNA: TGTGCCAGCAGCTTAGGGGCCCGACAGGGGGCCTATGGCTACACCTTC
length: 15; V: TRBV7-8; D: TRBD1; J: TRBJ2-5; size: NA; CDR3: CASSLQGQRQETQYF; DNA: TGTGCCAGCAGCTTACAGGGACAGCGACAAGAGACCCAGTACTTC
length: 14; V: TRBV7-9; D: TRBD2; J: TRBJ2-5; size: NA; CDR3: CASSYTSGQETQYF; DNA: TGTGCCAGCAGTTATACTAGCGGCCAAGAGACCCAGTACTTC
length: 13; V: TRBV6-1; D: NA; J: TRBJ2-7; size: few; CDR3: CASLEDDSYEQYF; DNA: TGTGCCAGCCTTGAGGACGACTCCTACGAGCAGTACTTC
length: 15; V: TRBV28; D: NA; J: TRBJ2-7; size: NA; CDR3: CASNQPGLGLYEQYF; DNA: TGTGCCAGCAATCAACCGGGACTGGGTCTATACGAGCAGTACTTC
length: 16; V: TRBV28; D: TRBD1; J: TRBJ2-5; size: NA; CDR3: CASSLWDRGLVGTQYF; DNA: TGTGCCAGCAGCCTGTGGGACAGGGGGCTCGTCGGGACCCAGTACTTC
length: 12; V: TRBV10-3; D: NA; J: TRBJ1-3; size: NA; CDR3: CAIGRGGNTIYF; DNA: TGTGCCATCGGCAGGGGTGGAAACACCATATATTTT
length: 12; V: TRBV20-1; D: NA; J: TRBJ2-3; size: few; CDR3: CSASPVLDTQYF; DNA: TGCAGTGCTAGCCCGGTCCTGGATACGCAGTATTTT
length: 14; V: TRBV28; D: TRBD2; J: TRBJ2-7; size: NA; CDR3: CASSLVAGVREQYF; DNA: TGTGCCAGCAGTTTAGTTGCGGGAGTTCGCGAGCAGTACTTC
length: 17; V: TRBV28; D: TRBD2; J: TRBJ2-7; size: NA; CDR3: CASSFLNWGGLRDEQYF; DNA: TGTGCCAGCAGTTTCCTCAACTGGGGGGGATTGCGTGACGAGCAGTACTTC
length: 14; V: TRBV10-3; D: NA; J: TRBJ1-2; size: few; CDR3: CAISGRDINYGYTF; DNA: TGTGCCATCAGTGGGAGAGATATCAACTATGGCTACACCTTC
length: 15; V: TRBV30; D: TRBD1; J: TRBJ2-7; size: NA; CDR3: CAWSTGTDSSYEQYF; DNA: TGTGCCTGGAGTACCGGGACAGATAGCTCCTACGAGCAGTACTTC
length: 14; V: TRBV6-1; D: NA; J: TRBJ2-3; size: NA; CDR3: CATLGNRGTDTQYF; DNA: TGTGCCACCTTAGGGAACAGGGGCACAGATACGCAGTATTTT
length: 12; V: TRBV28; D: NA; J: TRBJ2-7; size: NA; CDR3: CASSLSTDEQYF; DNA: TGTGCCAGCAGTTTGAGTACAGACGAGCAGTACTTC
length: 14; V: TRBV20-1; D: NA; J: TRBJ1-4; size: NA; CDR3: CSARDSGDREKLFF; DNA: TGCAGTGCTAGAGACTCAGGAGACCGGGAAAAACTGTTTTTT
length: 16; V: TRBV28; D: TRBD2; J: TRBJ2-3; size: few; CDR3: CASSPGGSGRGYTQYF; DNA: TGTGCCAGCAGTCCCGGCGGTAGCGGGAGAGGTTATACGCAGTATTTT
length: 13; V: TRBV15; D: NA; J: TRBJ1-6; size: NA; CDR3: CATSRDWKETLHF; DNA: TGTGCCACCAGCAGAGATTGGAAAGAAACCCTCCACTTT